This record concerns one T cell receptor beta chain sequence. This entry is derived from a study of T-cell memory formation after mild COVID-19. Study summary: Among the donors, TCR clusters were largely specific to each donor.

There are 16 residues in the CDR3. Germline lookup yields CDR1 SGHTA and CDR2 FQGNSA. V lost 10 bases, J lost 3 bases, and 14 bases stayed unmatched. TCRdb re-called the 5' RACE reads with MiXCR, one entry per CDR3 protein. The sample has approximately 250,000 distinct CDR3 sequences; roughly 15% are singletons. The sequencing input was PBMCs or a T cell subset sorted from them (not recorded which). The chain is built from TRBV7-2 and TRBJ2-3; 9 positions agree with TRBD2. This TCR was sampled from a man aged 18 to 29 who had mild COVID-19 (a few samples of this study predate the infection). Cell type and time point are not known. In nucleotides, the CDR3 is TGTGCCACCGACCGAGGGGGACTAGCCGGAACAGATACGCAGTATTTT. This gives the protein CATDRGGLAGTDTQYF.